This TCR beta chain is from a study of CD8+ T cells in alopecia areata. For the study at large: Treated patients were given oral tofacitinib, which was dosed at 5 to 10 mg twice daily.

cDNA prepared by RNA extraction and subsequent reverse transcription served as the template for sequencing. Only in-frame clones appear in the TCRdb table, and some are missing; sequencing was by immunoSEQ multiplex PCR. The table includes about 190,000 clones, about 63% detected once. This clone was seen once. At one boundary the junction diverges from the germline segment, which might be a read error. The sample here was CD4+ T cells sorted from blood, taken at week 0. This TCR came from a human donor with alopecia areata.

CDR3 in amino acids: CSVEGLAGLQF. The CDR3 coding sequence is TGCAGCGTTGAAGGACTGGCTGGATTACAATTC. The chain employs TRBV29-1 and TRBJ2-7, with D unclear. Germline V gene sequence: CDR1 SQVTM, CDR2 ANQGSEA. The CDR3 sequence is 11 residues long.